This T cell receptor beta chain was recorded in a study of chemoradiotherapy in HPV16-positive cancers. Study in general: Candidate HPV-specific clones and shared TCR motifs came from a couple of HPV16-positive patients. Overall study results and limits: For HPV16-positive patients, expanding HPV-responsive T cells associated with longer recurrence-free survival. During treatment, candidate HPV-specific clones and E7-related motifs expanded in tumor.

Samples were taken several times over chemoradiotherapy. Assay used: immunoSEQ multiplex PCR; TCRdb lists only in-frame clones, some missing. The table has about 5,700 clones, 80% to 95% seen once. The CDR3 loop spans 11 amino acids. From germline, CDR1 is SGHNT and CDR2 YYREEE (reference sequence). Trimming took off 1 base at V and 7 bases at J, with 3 bases between the two ends. Concerning this clone: Its matching antigen is unknown.

The source is a human donor with HPV-associated anogenital cancer. The sequenced sample was blood, obtained from a patient who underwent chemoradiotherapy. The rearrangement uses TRBV5-4 and TRBJ2-1; D not resolved. As DNA, the CDR3 is TGTGCCAGCAGCTTGTGGAATGAGCAGTTCTTC. Translated: CASSLWNEQFF.